This TCR beta chain was documented in a study of blood T cell repertoires in COVID-19. The germline V gene has CDR1 SGHTA and CDR2 FQGTGA. This CDR3 is built from 17 residues. V gave up 2 bases and J gave up 7 bases; unmatched junction bases: 9. Profiled with immunoSEQ multiplex PCR; TCRdb holds only in-frame clones, not every one. The table shows over 150,000 clones, with roughly 85% occurring only once. Sequencing input: PBMCs or T cells enriched from blood (not recorded which). The sequence derives from a woman aged 18-35 years who had recovered from COVID-19. The chain couples TRBV7-3 to TRBJ2-1, with TRBD2 matching over 12 bases. The CDR3 DNA sequence: TGTGCCAGCAGCTTAGGCCTAGCGGGAGGGCCGGGGAATGAGCAGTTCTTC. This gives the protein CASSLGLAGGPGNEQFF.